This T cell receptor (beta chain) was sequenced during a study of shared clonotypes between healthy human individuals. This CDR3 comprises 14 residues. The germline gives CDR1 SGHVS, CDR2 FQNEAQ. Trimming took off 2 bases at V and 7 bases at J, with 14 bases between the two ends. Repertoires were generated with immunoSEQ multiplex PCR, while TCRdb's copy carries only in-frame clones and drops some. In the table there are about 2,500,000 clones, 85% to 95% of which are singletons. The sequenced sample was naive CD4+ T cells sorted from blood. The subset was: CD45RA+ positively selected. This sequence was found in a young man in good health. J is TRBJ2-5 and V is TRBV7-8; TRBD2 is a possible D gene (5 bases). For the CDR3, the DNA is TGTGCCAGCAGCTTAATCGTGACAAGCGGGACCCAGTACTTC. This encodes CASSLIVTSGTQYF.